These 9 T cell receptor beta chains were all obtained from the same sample, sequenced in a study of CD8+CD57+ T cells in acquired aplastic anemia. Genomic DNA acted as the template from which TCR beta VDJ combination and CDR3 sequence profiling were carried out. TCRdb redid the calling of the reads with MiXCR, one entry per CDR3 protein. The data contain more than 250,000 distinct CDR3 sequences, approximately 56% of them singletons. Source material: sorted CD4+, CD8+, or CD8+CD57+ T cells (not recorded which) from PBMCs. These TCRs come from a human donor with severe aplastic anemia or a healthy control (not recorded which).

V and J are TRBV7-2 and TRBJ2-5; tentatively, D is TRBD1 or TRBD2 (6 bases each). This CDR3 comprises 14 residues. Trimming cost V 1 base and J 5 bases, with 11 bases left between them. The germline V gene has CDR1 SGHTA and CDR2 FQGNSA. The CDR3 sequence is CASSLEGGWETQYF. CDR3 nucleotide sequence: TGTGCCAGCAGCTTAGAGGGGGGCTGGGAGACCCAGTACTTC.

This clonotype was recorded a few times. The chain couples TRBV20-1 to TRBJ1-6, with 7 bases identical to TRBD1. V shed 3 bases and J 5 bases; nucleotides not matched to a gene: 4. CDR1 is DFQATT and CDR2 is SNEGSKA in the germline V gene (reference sequence). CDR3 length: 14 amino acids. CDR3 bases: TGCAGTGCTAGCGGCGGGACAGATAATTCACCCCTCCACTTT. Encoded protein: CSASGGTDNSPLHF.

This clonotype was counted ten times or more. V gene TRBV2 combines with J gene TRBJ1-4, with D maybe TRBD1 (5 bases). The ends were cut back, 5 bases at V and 0 bases at J, with 13 bases in the middle. The CDR3 covers 16 residues. Per germline, CDR1 SNHLY and CDR2 FYNNEI. Written as DNA, the CDR3 is TGTGCCAGCAGTCCCGGGGCCCTTCCAACTAATGAAAAACTGTTTTTT. Its translation: CASSPGALPTNEKLFF.

This clonotype was seen ten or more times. This chain joins TRBV12-3 or TRBV12-4 and TRBJ1-4; the match to TRBD1 covers 8 bases. This CDR3 contains 14 residues. Germline trimming cut 5 bases from V and 6 bases from J; bases unmatched to any gene: 5. Written as DNA, the CDR3 is TGTGCCAGCAGTCCTGGACAGGGTTATGAAAAACTGTTTTTT. Its protein is CASSPGQGYEKLFF.

This clonotype was counted at least ten times. The chain links TRBV12-3 or TRBV12-4 to TRBJ1-2; D remains unclear. The CDR3 loop spans 13 amino acids. V gave up 2 bases and J gave up 8 bases, with 12 bases separating them. CDR3 sequence: CASSLQLGGGYTF. CDR3 coding DNA: TGTGCCAGCAGTTTACAACTAGGAGGCGGCTACACCTTC.

The CDR3, as DNA: TGCGCCAGCAGCTTGAGGGGACAGGGGAACGAAAAACTGTTTTTT. Translation: CASSLRGQGNEKLFF. V and J are TRBV5-1 and TRBJ1-3, with 10 bases matching TRBD1. Matching the DNA end better, TRBJ1-4 makes the J call doubtful. Germline V gene data show CDR1 as SGHRS and CDR2 as YFSETQ. This CDR3 is 15 amino acids long.

The gene calls are TRBV4-1 and TRBJ1-2; 7 nucleotides agree with TRBD1. Looked up from germline, CDR1 is MGHRA and CDR2 is YSYEKL. Trimming at V came to 1 base and at J to 1 base, leaving 12 bases not matched to a gene. The CDR3 has 18 residues. CDR3 in DNA: TGCGCCAGCAGCCAAGCCCAGCCCGGGACAGCCTTTAACTATGGCTACACCTTC. Amino acid sequence: CASSQAQPGTAFNYGYTF.

This clonotype was seen once. V gene TRBV7-2 combines with J gene TRBJ1-5; maybe TRBD1 (5 bases). This CDR3 spans 16 amino acids. Germline CDR1 is SGHTA and CDR2 is FQGNSA. The ends were cut back, 2 bases at V and 4 bases at J, with 15 bases in the middle. The CDR3 coding sequence is TGTGCCAGCAGCTTACGGGACTCCACTACGAATCAGCCCCAGCATTTT. Amino acid sequence: CASSLRDSTTNQPQHF. Combining the CDR3 with reference TRBV7-2 and TRBJ1-5 gives the whole variable domain GAGVSQSPSNKVTEKGKDVELRCDPISGHTALYWYRQSLGQGLEFLIYFQGNSAPDKSGLPSDRFSAERTGGSVSTLTIQRTQQEDSAVYLCASSLRDSTTNQPQHFGDGTRLSIL.

This clonotype was seen a few times. The V and J genes are TRBV20-1 and TRBJ2-7; either TRBD1 or TRBD2 may fit D (5 bases each). The germline V gene has CDR1 DFQATT and CDR2 SNEGSKA (reference sequence). The V gene lost 6 bases and the J gene lost 5 bases, with 17 bases spanning the gap. The CDR3 totals 13 residues. CDR3 loop: CSAMGELGDEQYF. The CDR3 region has the DNA TGCAGTGCCATGGGGGAACTGGGGGACGAGCAGTACTTC.